Shown below are 30 T cell receptor beta chains from a single sample sequenced in a study of cytomegalovirus exposure and HLA in healthy donors. The assay was immunoSEQ multiplex PCR, and TCRdb's table has in-frame clones only and misses some. The repertoire has some 120,000 clones, around 90% of them found once; the top ten carry around 1.9%. Source material: PBMCs. Source of these receptors: a woman aged 18-29 years in good health and CMV-seronegative.

The gene calls are TRBV4-2 and TRBJ1-2; a weak D match, TRBD1 (5 bases). V shed 1 base and J shed 2 bases, with 17 bases lying between them. The germline gives CDR1 LGHNA, CDR2 YNFKEQ. The CDR3 has 17 amino acids. CDR3 sequence reads: CASSQAPSLEGNYGYTF. In DNA form, the CDR3 reads TGTGCCAGCAGCCAAGCCCCCTCTTTGGAGGGGAACTATGGCTACACCTTC.

This chain uses TRBV9 with TRBJ2-5; possibly TRBD2 for D (6 bases). The CDR3 loop spans 13 amino acids. CDR1 SGDLS and CDR2 YYNGEE come from the germline V gene. V lost 0 bases to trimming and J lost 7 bases, with 10 bases between them. The DNA of the CDR3 is TGTGCCAGCAGCGTAGTAGGGGAGGTGACCCAGTACTTC. As protein: CASSVVGEVTQYF.

J is TRBJ2-7 and V is TRBV18; the D gene is possibly TRBD1 (6 bases). This CDR3 has 13 amino acids. V gave up 6 bases and J gave up 1 base, with 10 bases separating them. Germline CDR1 reads KGHSH; CDR2 reads LQKENI. The CDR3, as DNA: TGTGCCAGCTCGGTAGACAGGTCCTACGAGCAGTACTTC. Amino acid sequence: CASSVDRSYEQYF.

V and J are TRBV6-1 and TRBJ1-4; a weak D match, TRBD1 (5 bases). Germline values: CDR1 MNHNS, CDR2 SASEGT. This CDR3 has 15 amino acids. Trimming removed 2 bases at V and 7 bases at J, with 14 bases between. CDR3 sequence (DNA): TGTGCCAGCAGTGAATCCTTGGAGGGGAGTGAAAAACTGTTTTTT. It is translated as CASSESLEGSEKLFF.

This clone was counted a single time. This chain links TRBV5-1 with TRBJ2-1; D is possibly TRBD2 (5 bases). Germline V CDR1 and CDR2: SGHRS, YFSETQ. This CDR3 is built from 15 residues. Trimming shortened V by 4 bases and J by 6 bases, and 17 bases separated the two germline ends. The CDR3 DNA is TGCGCCAGCAGCGCCCTTTTCTCGGGGTTCAATGAGCAGTTCTTC. It encodes CASSALFSGFNEQFF.

The chain is built from TRBV30 and TRBJ1-6, with 10 bases lining up with TRBD1. With 1 base clipped from V and 9 bases from J, the junction kept 9 bases outside the gene matches. Germline V gene data show CDR1 as GTSNPN and CDR2 as SVGIG (reference sequence). The CDR3 contains 16 residues. The CDR3 is CAWSETAGTGVSPLHF. In DNA, the CDR3 is TGTGCCTGGAGTGAGACCGCCGGGACAGGGGTTTCACCCCTCCACTTT.

This clone was found once. The gene calls are TRBV13 and TRBJ1-1; no clear D gene. Per the germline V gene, CDR1 is PRHDT and CDR2 is FYEKMQ (reference sequence). The CDR3 sequence is 14 residues long. V shed 5 bases and J shed 3 bases, with 13 bases lying between them. In DNA, the CDR3 is TGTGCCAGCAGCACCGTCCCGCGGGACACTGAAGCTTTCTTT. Amino acids: CASSTVPRDTEAFF.

This chain connects TRBV6-6 to TRBJ1-5, with D possibly TRBD1 on 5 matching bases. CDR1 and CDR2 (germline): MNHNY, SVGAGI (reference sequence). Trimming removed 7 bases from V and 2 bases from J, with 15 bases in between. The CDR3 contains 15 residues. The CDR3 sequence is CASTHRRAGNQPQHF. CDR3 DNA sequence: TGTGCCAGCACCCACAGGAGGGCCGGCAATCAGCCCCAGCATTTT.

CDR3 protein: CASSVRDRGSEQYF. In nucleotides, the CDR3 is TGTGCCAGCAGTGTCCGGGACAGGGGATCCGAGCAGTACTTC. The chain is built from TRBV25-1 and TRBJ2-7; 10 bases map to TRBD1. Germline assignment: CDR1 MGHDK and CDR2 SYGVNS. The CDR3 loop spans 14 amino acids. J was trimmed by 6 bases and V by 4 bases; bases with no gene match: 6.

This chain joins TRBV5-6 and TRBJ1-5; unclear D gene. The CDR3 consists of 14 residues. The V end was cut by 4 bases, the J end by 2 bases, with 10 bases between. Per germline, CDR1 SGHDT and CDR2 YYEEEE. CDR3 DNA sequence: TGTGCCAGCAGCCCAAAACGGGGCAATCAGCCCCAGCATTTT. Translated: CASSPKRGNQPQHF.

The rearrangement uses TRBV4-1 and TRBJ2-1; tentative D call: TRBD2 (8 bases). V shed 7 bases and J shed 5 bases, with 21 bases lying between them. Germline V gives CDR1 MGHRA, CDR2 YSYEKL. This CDR3 region has 16 residues. The CDR3 spells CASTRGGGRPHNEQFF. CDR3 DNA sequence: TGCGCCAGCACCCGAGGGGGCGGGAGGCCCCACAATGAGCAGTTCTTC.

The CDR3 DNA sequence: TGTGCCAGCAGCCCCGGACATCTCAGCTCTGGGGCCAACGTCCTGACTTTC. This codes for CASSPGHLSSGANVLTF. V is TRBV7-9 and J is TRBJ2-6; D is possibly TRBD1 (5 bases). V was pared by 5 bases and J by 0 bases, with 14 bases between. Germline V gives CDR1 SEHNR, CDR2 FQNEAQ (reference sequence). The CDR3 is made up of 17 amino acids.

This CDR3 reads CASSQESTSGNTIYF. The CDR3, as DNA: TGCGCCAGCAGCCAAGAGAGCACCTCTGGAAACACCATATATTTT. V is TRBV4-3 and J is TRBJ1-3, with unresolved D. Germline values: CDR1 LGHNA, CDR2 YSLEER. The CDR3 has 15 amino acids. Deletions cut 0 bases from V and 0 bases from J, with 6 bases between.

The chain recombines TRBV2 with TRBJ2-7; TRBD2 agrees at 9 bases. V lost 6 bases to trimming and J lost 1 base; unmatched junction nucleotides: 10. The CDR3 sequence is 16 residues long. Germline CDR1 reads SNHLY; CDR2 reads FYNNEI. As DNA, the CDR3 is TGTGCCAGCAGGGGAATGGGTAGCGGGAGTTCCTACGAGCAGTACTTC. Its translation is CASRGMGSGSSYEQYF.

The rearrangement uses TRBV6-1 and TRBJ1-5; possibly TRBD1 for D (6 bases). Trimming cost V 4 bases and J 0 bases, with 13 bases left between them. The CDR3 sequence is 16 residues long. Germline V gives CDR1 MNHNS, CDR2 SASEGT. The DNA for the CDR3 is TGTGCCAGCAGTGCACAGGGATACGATAGCAATCAGCCCCAGCATTTT. The encoded protein is CASSAQGYDSNQPQHF.

This clone was recorded a few times. V and J are TRBV29-1 and TRBJ1-3; no reliable D call. The germline V gene has CDR1 SQVTM and CDR2 ANQGSEA. V lost 7 bases and J lost 4, with 14 bases in between. The CDR3 is 13 residues long. In DNA, the CDR3 is TGCAGCGCTAGAAAAGAAGCCGGAAACACCATATATTTT. Translating gives CSARKEAGNTIYF.

CDR3 in amino acids: CASSLDRGLGYGYTF. For the CDR3, the DNA is TGTGCCAGCAGCTTGGACAGGGGGCTTGGCTATGGCTACACCTTC. The chain is built from TRBV5-4 and TRBJ1-2, with 9 bases identical to TRBD1. Germline V lookup: CDR1 SGHNT, CDR2 YYREEE (reference sequence). The CDR3 consists of 15 residues. V was pared by 0 bases and J by 4 bases, with 4 bases of the junction left unmatched. Full variable domain (remainder filled in from reference TRBV5-4 and TRBJ1-2): ETGVTQSPTHLIKTRGQQVTLRCSSQSGHNTVSWYQQALGQGPQFIFQYYREEENGRGNFPPRFSGLQFPNYSSELNVNALELDDSALYLCASSLDRGLGYGYTFGSGTRLTVV.

This clone has more than one count but fewer than ten. V usage is TRBV15 and J usage is TRBJ2-3, with D maybe TRBD1 (5 bases). Germline lookup yields CDR1 LNHNV and CDR2 YYDKDF (reference sequence). Between the trimmed V and J ends, which lost 4 bases and 3 bases, there was a span of 8 bases. The CDR3 totals 13 residues. CDR3 nucleotides: TGTGCCACCAGCACGACAGAGACAGATACGCAGTATTTT. It yields the protein CATSTTETDTQYF.

This clone was detected only once. The chain carries TRBV2 and TRBJ2-5; 15 nucleotides line up with TRBD2. From germline, CDR1 is SNHLY and CDR2 FYNNEI. This CDR3 comprises 16 residues. Trimming took 5 bases from V and 3 from J; bases not matched to a gene: 4. The CDR3 spells CASSRGLAGGKETQYF. DNA for the CDR3: TGTGCCAGCAGTCGGGGACTAGCGGGGGGAAAAGAGACCCAGTACTTC.

The chain recombines TRBV9 with TRBJ1-2, with D unresolved. V was shortened by 4 bases and J by 5 bases, with 6 bases between the two germline ends. This CDR3 contains 11 residues. Germline loops: CDR1 SGDLS, CDR2 YYNGEE. CDR3 in DNA: TGTGCCAGCAGCTCCAGGTATGGCTACACCTTC. It is translated as CASSSRYGYTF.

This clone was seen once. The gene calls are TRBV6-6 and TRBJ2-2; a possible D gene is TRBD1 (6 bases). CDR1 is MNHNY and CDR2 is SVGAGI in the germline V gene (reference sequence). The germline V and J ends were trimmed by 7 bases and 2 bases, with 11 bases remaining between them. This CDR3 spans 14 amino acids. The CDR3 is CASTGTPNTGELFF. CDR3 DNA: TGTGCCAGCACTGGGACACCAAACACCGGGGAGCTGTTTTTT.

The chain has TRBV30 and TRBJ2-1, with TRBD2 as a possible D gene (5 bases). V gave up 4 bases and J gave up 7 bases, with 29 bases separating them. The CDR3 is made up of 18 amino acids. In germline, CDR1 is GTSNPN, CDR2 SVGIG (reference sequence). CDR3: CAWTSLKGDWLSRNEQFF. CDR3 nucleotide sequence: TGTGCCTGGACCTCCCTAAAGGGAGACTGGCTCAGTCGGAATGAGCAGTTCTTC.

The genes are TRBV15 and TRBJ2-3, with 14 nucleotides matching TRBD2. The CDR3 has 19 amino acids. The junction had 5 bases not matched to a gene; V was cut back by 0 bases and J by 0 bases. Germline V gene lookup returns CDR1 LNHNV and CDR2 YYDKDF (reference sequence). CDR3 protein: CATSREWTSGGTSTDTQYF. The CDR3 coding sequence is TGTGCCACCAGCAGAGAGTGGACTAGCGGGGGGACTAGCACAGATACGCAGTATTTT.

This clone has a handful of counts. This chain uses TRBV9 with TRBJ2-3, with D tentatively TRBD2 (6 bases). The CDR3 runs 16 residues. Germline CDR1 and CDR2: SGDLS and YYNGEE. Trimming stripped 2 bases from V and 2 bases from J, with 15 bases between. CDR3 DNA: TGTGCCAGCAGCGTCCCCGGGACTTTACTCACAGATACGCAGTATTTT. Residues: CASSVPGTLLTDTQYF.

The J gene is TRBJ2-7, the V gene TRBV6-1; TRBD1 might be the D (6 bases). With 5 bases removed from V and 4 bases from J, the gap between germline ends came to 12 bases. There are 13 residues in the CDR3. Germline CDR1 MNHNS, CDR2 SASEGT. In DNA form, the CDR3 reads TGTGCCAGCAGTTCCACAGGGATTTACGAGCAGTACTTC. It codes for CASSSTGIYEQYF.

The rearrangement joins TRBV7-8 to TRBJ2-7; D call uncertain. Germline loops: CDR1 SGHVS, CDR2 FQNEAQ. CDR3 length: 12 residues. Trimming pared 5 bases from V and 5 bases from J, leaving 10 bases between. The CDR3: CASSLGLDEQYF. In DNA, the CDR3 is TGTGCCAGCAGCCTAGGATTAGACGAGCAGTACTTC.

CDR3 DNA: TGTGCCAGCAGCCAGACAGGGGGTTCGGCTAATGAAAAACTGTTTTTT. It specifies CASSQTGGSANEKLFF. V gene TRBV4-2 combines with J gene TRBJ1-4; 9 bases map to TRBD1. Germline CDR1 LGHNA, CDR2 YNFKEQ. After removal of 3 bases from V and 3 bases from J, the junction contained 5 bases not matched to a gene. The CDR3 runs to 16 residues.

This clone came up once. The rearrangement joins TRBV6-6 to TRBJ1-4, with D possibly matching TRBD1 (6 bases). Germline values: CDR1 MNHNY, CDR2 SVGAGI (reference sequence). Trimming stripped 6 bases from V and 7 bases from J, with 21 bases between. CDR3 size: 16 residues. The CDR3 protein is CASRPRPGGAFEKLFF. DNA of the CDR3: TGTGCCAGCAGACCGCGCCCCGGGGGGGCTTTTGAAAAACTGTTTTTT.

This sequence joins TRBV13 and TRBJ2-3; 7 nucleotides match TRBD2. Germline V gives CDR1 PRHDT, CDR2 FYEKMQ (reference sequence). Trimming cost V 4 bases and J 4 bases; bases outside gene matches: 17. The CDR3 loop spans 18 amino acids. CDR3 sequence reads: CASSSPAAGVGFADTQYF. CDR3 sequence (DNA): TGTGCCAGCAGCTCCCCCGCGGCGGGAGTGGGTTTCGCAGATACGCAGTATTTT.

CDR3 coding DNA: TGTGCCAGCAGCAAATCACTAGCGGGACCCCTCAATGAGCAGTTCTTC. Translated, it gives CASSKSLAGPLNEQFF. The V and J genes are TRBV5-4 and TRBJ2-1, with TRBD2 matching 10 bases. Trimming removed 4 bases from V and 6 bases from J; junction bases left unmatched: 10. Germline lookup yields CDR1 SGHNT and CDR2 YYREEE (reference sequence). This CDR3 spans 16 amino acids. Variable domain in full (rest from reference TRBV5-4 and TRBJ2-1): ETGVTQSPTHLIKTRGQQVTLRCSSQSGHNTVSWYQQALGQGPQFIFQYYREEENGRGNFPPRFSGLQFPNYSSELNVNALELDDSALYLCASSKSLAGPLNEQFFGPGTRLTVL.